The 19 T cell receptor beta chains reported below all come from one sample, sequenced in a study of blood T cell repertoires in COVID-19. Profiled with immunoSEQ multiplex PCR; TCRdb holds only in-frame clones, not every one. This table has about 120,000 clones, roughly nine tenths appearing once. Material: peripheral blood. Receptors were obtained from a man in his 70s with active or convalescent COVID-19.

V is TRBV28 and J is TRBJ2-7; 8 nucleotides line up with TRBD2. Germline CDR1 and CDR2: MDHEN and SYDVKM. Trimming cost V 8 bases and J 6 bases; bases outside gene matches: 6. The CDR3 spans 12 residues. The CDR3 nucleotides read TGTGCCAGCGCAGCGGGAGAACCCGAGCAGTACTTC. It codes for CASAAGEPEQYF.

V is TRBV19 and J is TRBJ2-7; D uncertain. The CDR3 spans 14 residues. V gave up 3 bases and J gave up 6 bases, with 15 bases separating them. CDR1 is LNHDA and CDR2 is SQIVND in the germline V gene (reference sequence). CDR3 sequence reads: CASSISGYLREQYF. The CDR3 coding sequence is TGTGCCAGTAGTATTTCCGGGTACCTACGCGAGCAGTACTTC.

This chain connects TRBV12-3 or TRBV12-4 to TRBJ2-7; maybe TRBD2 (6 bases). V was shortened by 5 bases and J by 2 bases, with 10 bases between the two germline ends. The CDR3 spans 13 residues. This chain's CDR3 is CASSRAGTYEQYF. Written as DNA, the CDR3 is TGTGCCAGCAGTAGGGCGGGGACCTACGAGCAGTACTTC.

The chain combines TRBV2 with TRBJ2-7, with 11 positions matching TRBD2. The CDR3 has 12 residues. Looked up from germline, CDR1 is SNHLY and CDR2 is FYNNEI. V shed 6 bases, J shed 5 bases, and the junction held 0 bases outside the gene matches. For the CDR3, the DNA is TGTGCCAGCAGACTAGCGGGAGACGAGCAGTACTTC. Amino acids: CASRLAGDEQYF.

This clone was seen just once. The chain has TRBV9 and TRBJ1-1; 12 bases map to TRBD1. Germline loops: CDR1 SGDLS, CDR2 YYNGEE. The V and J ends lost 4 bases and 10 bases, in that order; junction bases with no gene match: 11. The CDR3 is made up of 15 amino acids. The CDR3 region has the DNA TGTGCCAGCAGCACAGGGGGACAGGGGGCCGCCGGAGCTTTCTTT. Residues: CASSTGGQGAAGAFF.

The chain recombines TRBV28 with TRBJ2-7, with D hard to call. This CDR3 is built from 14 residues. Germline CDR1 is MDHEN and CDR2 is SYDVKM. The V end was cut by 2 bases, the J end by 0 bases, with 8 bases between. CDR3 in DNA: TGTGCCAGCAGTTTAGACACTGTCTCCTACGAGCAGTACTTC. Residues: CASSLDTVSYEQYF.

V is TRBV10-3 and J is TRBJ2-3; tentatively, D is TRBD2 (6 bases). The CDR3 contains 14 residues. Trimming stripped 2 bases from V and 2 bases from J, with 8 bases between. In germline, CDR1 is ENHRY, CDR2 SYGVKD. The DNA for the CDR3 is TGTGCCATCAGTGAGGGCGGGGTCACAGATACGCAGTATTTT. This encodes CAISEGGVTDTQYF.

The chain carries TRBV19 and TRBJ2-7; the match to TRBD1 covers 7 bases. The V gene end was trimmed by 4 bases and the J gene end by 2 bases; junction bases not matched to a gene: 5. CDR1 LNHDA and CDR2 SQIVND come from the germline V gene (reference sequence). The CDR3 has 14 amino acids. CDR3 coding DNA: TGTGCCAGTAGTAGAGGACAGGATCCCTACGAGCAGTACTTC. Amino acids: CASSRGQDPYEQYF.

The chain recombines TRBV30 with TRBJ2-5; TRBD2 agrees at 15 bases. The CDR3 is 14 amino acids. V was clipped by 5 bases and J by 6 bases; unmatched bases: 4. The germline V gene has CDR1 GTSNPN and CDR2 SVGIG (reference sequence). CDR3 residues: CAWGLAGGPKTQYF. The CDR3 DNA reads as TGTGCCTGGGGACTAGCGGGAGGGCCGAAGACCCAGTACTTC.

The gene calls are TRBV19 and TRBJ1-5; TRBD1 aligns across 9 bases. Per the germline V gene, CDR1 is LNHDA and CDR2 is SQIVND (reference sequence). The CDR3 has 16 residues. Trimming cost V 5 bases and J 3 bases; bases outside gene matches: 8. The CDR3: CASSPEGQGFNQPQHF. CDR3 DNA: TGTGCCAGTAGTCCCGAAGGACAGGGGTTCAATCAGCCCCAGCATTTT.

This clone was observed once. The rearrangement links TRBV27 to TRBJ2-3; D may be TRBD2 (5 bases). The CDR3 consists of 14 residues. V lost 2 bases to trimming and J lost 4 bases, with 10 bases between them. The V gene's germline CDR1 is MNHEY and CDR2 SMNVEV (reference sequence). The CDR3, as DNA: TGTGCCAGCAGTTTAATTATCGGGGCAGATACGCAGTATTTT. Amino acids: CASSLIIGADTQYF.

This sequence joins TRBV6-4 and TRBJ2-5; D possibly corresponds to TRBD2 (5 bases). Trimming removed 2 bases from V and 5 bases from J, with 6 bases in between. CDR1 MRHNA and CDR2 SNTAGT come from the germline V gene. This CDR3 is 12 amino acids long. CDR3 nucleotide sequence: TGTGCCAGCAGTGACCGGAGGGAGACCCAGTACTTC. Its translation is CASSDRRETQYF.

The rearrangement joins TRBV9 to TRBJ2-3; 9 bases agree with TRBD2. Germline lookup yields CDR1 SGDLS and CDR2 YYNGEE. The junction had 7 bases not matched to a gene; V was cut back by 3 bases and J by 2 bases. This CDR3 is 16 amino acids long. The CDR3 is CASSARGRAFTDTQYF. The CDR3 DNA reads TGTGCCAGCAGCGCCCGCGGGAGGGCCTTCACAGATACGCAGTATTTT.

The chain carries TRBV3-1 (or the pseudogene TRBV3-2) and TRBJ1-1; tentatively, D is TRBD1 (6 bases). Trimming removed 1 base from V and 1 base from J, with 7 bases in between. Germline loops: CDR1 LGHDT, CDR2 YNNKEL (reference sequence). The CDR3 has 14 amino acids. CDR3 residues: CASSQGTANTEAFF. CDR3 sequence (DNA): TGTGCCAGCAGCCAAGGGACAGCGAACACTGAAGCTTTCTTT.

The chain couples TRBV10-3 to TRBJ1-1; 8 nucleotides align to TRBD1. After removal of 2 bases from V and 4 bases from J, the junction contained 9 bases not matched to a gene. This CDR3 has 16 residues. CDR1 ENHRY and CDR2 SYGVKD come from the germline V gene. In nucleotides, the CDR3 is TGTGCCATCAGTGAGACTATCCAGGGGGCGGGCACTGAAGCTTTCTTT. Residues: CAISETIQGAGTEAFF.

V and J are TRBV29-1 and TRBJ2-7, with TRBD2 matching 10 bases. Germline V gene lookup returns CDR1 SQVTM and CDR2 ANQGSEA. This CDR3 has 14 residues. V lost 6 bases, J lost 6 bases, and 11 bases stayed unmatched. CDR3 protein: CSVRDSGRTGEQYF. The CDR3 DNA is TGCAGCGTCAGGGATAGCGGGAGGACGGGCGAGCAGTACTTC.

The CDR3 here is CASSSGRGGASVLFF. Here the CDR3 DNA reads TGCGCCAGCAGCTCCGGTCGGGGAGGGGCAAGCGTACTGTTTTTT. The rearrangement links TRBV5-1 to TRBJ1-4; weak D call: TRBD1 (5 bases). CDR1 SGHRS and CDR2 YFSETQ come from the germline V gene. This CDR3 comprises 15 residues. V dropped 3 bases and J dropped 13 bases, with 22 bases sitting between them.

This sequence joins TRBV27 and TRBJ1-5, with 7 nucleotides matching TRBD1. This CDR3 is 14 amino acids long. CDR1 and CDR2 from the germline V gene are MNHEY and SMNVEV (reference sequence). The J segment lost 3 bases and the V segment lost 8 bases, leaving 7 bases of the junction unmatched. The CDR3 reads CASRPGQINQPQHF. The CDR3 DNA is TGTGCCAGCCGACCGGGACAGATCAATCAGCCCCAGCATTTT.

The chain carries TRBV18 and TRBJ1-2; D is uncertain. Germline values: CDR1 KGHSH, CDR2 LQKENI. The length of the CDR3 is 15 residues. V lost 3 bases and J 3 bases, leaving 14 bases between the germline ends. The CDR3 bases are TGTGCCAGCTCACCCGCTGTGGGGAGTGACTATGGCTACACCTTC. The encoded protein is CASSPAVGSDYGYTF. Combining the CDR3 with reference TRBV18 and TRBJ1-2 gives the whole variable domain NAGVMQNPRHLVRRRGQEARLRCSPMKGHSHVYWYRQLPEEGLKFMVYLQKENIIDESGMPKERFSAEFPKEGPSILRIQQVVRGDSAAYFCASSPAVGSDYGYTFGSGTRLTVV.